This TCR beta chain originates from a study of Tregs in tolerant kidney transplant recipients. Recipients received nonmyeloablative bone marrow transplants from related graft donors, with transient mixed chimerism. This clone occurred once. Assay: immunoSEQ multiplex PCR; the TCRdb copy retains only in-frame clones and omits some. Here the sample spans more than 90,000 clones, approximately 94% being singletons. CDR3 length equals 14 residues. Trimming removed 3 bases at V and 4 bases at J, with 13 bases between. From germline, CDR1 is SGHRS and CDR2 YFSETQ. The origin of this receptor is a human patient who received a combined kidney and bone marrow transplant. These T cells may partly come from the graft donor. This specimen was CD4+ T cells from blood (PBMCs), taken 12 months after the transplant. The chain joins TRBV5-1 to TRBJ1-1; TRBD1 might be the D (5 bases). This CDR3 is CASSSIMGGTEAFF. The CDR3 DNA reads as TGCGCCAGCAGCTCCATAATGGGGGGCACTGAAGCTTTCTTT.